These 24 T cell receptor beta chains originate from one sample sequenced in a study of T cell responses to AZD1222 COVID-19 vaccine. Only in-frame clones appear in the TCRdb table, and some are missing; sequencing was by immunoSEQ multiplex PCR. Counted here are roughly 140,000 clones, around 88% occurring once; the ten biggest clones make up more than 2%. Sequencing was performed on peripheral blood, taken on day 0 of AZD1222 vaccination. Source of these receptors: an adult in good health.

The V gene is TRBV7-2, the J gene TRBJ1-2; D is perhaps TRBD1 (5 bases). V was cut by 1 base and J by 8 bases, with 20 bases left in between. Germline V gene lookup returns CDR1 SGHTA and CDR2 FQGNSA. The CDR3 runs to 16 residues. For the CDR3, the DNA is TGTGCCAGCAGCTTAGTGGGCAGGGTGGGATCTCTAGGCTACACCTTC. It translates to CASSLVGRVGSLGYTF.

The chain employs TRBV30 and TRBJ1-5, with TRBD1 identical over 8 bases. Germline V gene sequence: CDR1 GTSNPN, CDR2 SVGIG (reference sequence). The CDR3 is 15 amino acids. V trimming: 0 bases; J trimming: 6 bases; junction bases outside the gene matches: 7. CDR3 DNA: TGTGCCTGGAGTGTCCGGACAGGGATTATTCAGCCCCAGCATTTT. The encoded protein is CAWSVRTGIIQPQHF. Full variable domain (remainder filled in from reference TRBV30 and TRBJ1-5): SQTIHQWPATLVQPVGSPLSLECTVEGTSNPNLYWYRQAAGRGLQLLFYSVGIGQISSEVPQNLSASRPQDRQFILSSKKLLLSDSGFYLCAWSVRTGIIQPQHFGDGTRLSIL.

The chain joins TRBV29-1 to TRBJ2-3; 12 nucleotides agree with TRBD2. Germline assignment: CDR1 SQVTM and CDR2 ANQGSEA. V shed 4 bases and J 9 bases; nucleotides not matched to a gene: 11. The CDR3 spans 15 residues. The CDR3 bases are TGCAGCGTTGGTAACAGGGGGACTAGCGGGCCAACGCAGTATTTT. Protein: CSVGNRGTSGPTQYF.

This clone appeared a few times. The J gene is TRBJ1-2, the V gene TRBV2, with D tentatively TRBD1 (5 bases). The CDR3 contains 17 residues. The germline CDR1 and CDR2 sequences are SNHLY and FYNNEI. Deletions cut 0 bases from V and 1 base from J, with 15 bases between. The CDR3 coding sequence is TGTGCCAGCAGTGAAGCTGCCTGGGGCCGAGGTAACTATGGCTACACCTTC. Translation: CASSEAAWGRGNYGYTF. Looking up the rest from reference TRBV2 and TRBJ1-2 gives the full variable domain: EPEVTQTPSHQVTQMGQEVILRCVPISNHLYFYWYRQILGQKVEFLVSFYNNEISEKSEIFDDQFSVERPDGSNFTLKIRSTKLEDSAMYFCASSEAAWGRGNYGYTFGSGTRLTVV.

The CDR3 sequence: CASSVAPRRGGNIQYF. The DNA of the CDR3 is TGTGCCAGCAGCGTAGCACCCCGAAGGGGGGGAAACATTCAGTACTTC. The V gene is TRBV9, the J gene TRBJ2-4; TRBD2 might be the D (7 bases). Germline loops: CDR1 SGDLS, CDR2 YYNGEE. The CDR3 length is 16 residues. Trimming removed 0 bases at V and 6 bases at J, with 16 bases between. Together with reference TRBV9 and TRBJ2-4, the CDR3 gives the full variable domain: DSGVTQTPKHLITATGQRVTLRCSPRSGDLSVYWYQQSLDQGLQFLIQYYNGEERAKGNILERFSAQQFPDLHSELNLSSLELGDSALYFCASSVAPRRGGNIQYFGAGTRLSVL.

The chain joins TRBV6-5 to TRBJ1-2; 8 positions match TRBD1. Trimming removed 4 bases from V and 3 bases from J; junction bases left unmatched: 1. Germline lookup yields CDR1 MNHEY and CDR2 SVGAGI. CDR3 size: 13 residues. This CDR3 is CASSLDRDYGYTF. The CDR3 coding sequence is TGTGCCAGCAGTTTGGACAGGGACTATGGCTACACCTTC.

J is TRBJ1-2 and V is TRBV6-2 or TRBV6-3, with a weak D call TRBD1 (5 bases). Germline V gene data show CDR1 as MNHEY and CDR2 as SVGEGT. The CDR3 contains 14 residues. V shed 6 bases and J shed 2 bases, with 13 bases lying between them. In DNA form, the CDR3 reads TGTGCCAGCAGCCAGGCGGGGGAGAACTATGGCTACACCTTC. Its translation is CASSQAGENYGYTF.

CDR3 loop: CASSLGSGEAFF. The CDR3, as DNA: TGTGCCAGCAGCTTGGGTTCAGGAGAAGCTTTCTTT. The chain couples TRBV7-9 to TRBJ1-1; no clear D gene. The CDR3 totals 12 residues. V was trimmed by 3 bases and J by 8 bases, leaving 10 bases between them. Germline values: CDR1 SEHNR, CDR2 FQNEAQ (reference sequence).

This rearrangement joins TRBV4-1 to TRBJ2-3; D not certain. Trimming removed 4 bases from V and 8 bases from J, with 7 bases in between. The CDR3 has 11 residues. Germline CDR1 reads MGHRA; CDR2 reads YSYEKL. This chain's CDR3 is CASSRRGTQYF. The CDR3 coding sequence is TGCGCCAGCAGCCGTCGCGGTACGCAGTATTTT.

The V and J genes are TRBV9 and TRBJ1-1; D may be TRBD1 (6 bases). The CDR3 is 15 amino acids. Germline CDR1 reads SGDLS; CDR2 reads YYNGEE. V was clipped by 4 bases and J by 2 bases, with 15 bases between them. The CDR3: CASSSTGTPNTEAFF. CDR3 coding DNA: TGTGCCAGCAGCTCCACCGGGACACCTAACACTGAAGCTTTCTTT.

The chain joins TRBV9 to TRBJ1-1; D not resolved. Germline assignment: CDR1 SGDLS and CDR2 YYNGEE. There are 14 residues in the CDR3. Trimming took off 2 bases at V and 0 bases at J, with 8 bases between the two ends. CDR3 sequence (DNA): TGTGCCAGCAGCGTGACACTTTTGAACACTGAAGCTTTCTTT. Translating it yields CASSVTLLNTEAFF.

The CDR3 is CASSDLNQPQHF. The CDR3 DNA reads TGTGCCAGCAGCGACCTCAATCAGCCCCAGCATTTT. This chain joins TRBV3-1 (or the pseudogene TRBV3-2) and TRBJ1-5; D gene unclear. Per germline, CDR1 LGHDT and CDR2 YNNKEL (reference sequence). The CDR3 consists of 12 residues. The ends were cut back, 5 bases at V and 3 bases at J, with 5 bases in the middle.

This clone was seen once. The genes are TRBV18 and TRBJ1-2; the match to TRBD1 covers 7 bases. Germline CDR1 is KGHSH and CDR2 is LQKENI. The length of the CDR3 is 14 residues. With V trimmed by 6 bases and J by 8 bases, 12 bases remained unmatched. The CDR3 DNA follows: TGTGCCAGCTCTCCTGACAGGGTCGAGCACGGCTACACCTTC. It specifies CASSPDRVEHGYTF.

This chain uses TRBV29-1 with TRBJ1-2; 8 nucleotides match TRBD1. The CDR3 has 12 amino acids. Unmatched junction bases numbered 5, after V lost 7 bases and J lost 4 bases. Germline lookup yields CDR1 SQVTM and CDR2 ANQGSEA. The CDR3 protein is CSDRDRPYGYTF. In nucleotides, the CDR3 is TGCAGCGACCGGGACAGGCCCTATGGCTACACCTTC.

In DNA, the CDR3 is TGTGCCAGCAGCCTGCGGACAGGGGGCTCCTACAATGAGCAGTTCTTC. Translating gives CASSLRTGGSYNEQFF. The chain employs TRBV7-9 and TRBJ2-1; 10 nucleotides agree with TRBD1. The CDR3 runs 16 residues. Germline CDR1 and CDR2: SEHNR and FQNEAQ (reference sequence). J was trimmed by 0 bases and V by 5 bases; bases with no gene match: 4.

The chain carries TRBV7-9 and TRBJ1-1; TRBD1 might be the D (6 bases). This CDR3 contains 15 residues. V shed 4 bases and J shed 1 base, with 13 bases lying between them. From germline, CDR1 is SEHNR and CDR2 FQNEAQ (reference sequence). CDR3 nucleotides: TGTGCCAGCAGCTCAGGGGACACTACGAACACTGAAGCTTTCTTT. It yields the protein CASSSGDTTNTEAFF.

J is TRBJ1-5 and V is TRBV7-2; TRBD1 agrees at 8 bases. V lost 3 bases and J lost 7; bases outside the gene matches: 5. Germline loops: CDR1 SGHTA, CDR2 FQGNSA. This CDR3 has 14 amino acids. The chain's CDR3 is CASSLGSGGQPQHF. The CDR3 DNA reads TGTGCCAGCAGCTTGGGATCAGGGGGCCAGCCCCAGCATTTT.

This chain connects TRBV12-3 or TRBV12-4 to TRBJ2-7; possible D gene TRBD2, 5 bases. The CDR3 is 13 residues long. Trimming took 1 base from V and 6 from J, leaving 10 bases between them. DNA for the CDR3: TGTGCCAGCAGTTTAGTGCAGACTACCGAGCAGTACTTC. Its translation is CASSLVQTTEQYF.

The rearrangement uses TRBV27 and TRBJ1-4; TRBD1 matches 10 bases. The J segment lost 3 bases and the V segment lost 6 bases, leaving 4 bases of the junction unmatched. The CDR3 is 15 amino acids. Germline CDR1 and CDR2: MNHEY and SMNVEV (reference sequence). The CDR3 bases are TGTGCCAGCAGGACAGGGGGCAGGCCTAATGAAAAACTGTTTTTT. Its protein is CASRTGGRPNEKLFF.

The genes are TRBV14 and TRBJ1-1; D is unclear. In germline, CDR1 is SGHDN, CDR2 FVKESK. The V and J ends lost 5 bases and 0 bases respectively, with 16 bases between them. This CDR3 comprises 16 residues. Here the CDR3 reads CASSSRTAGLNTEAFF. The CDR3 DNA sequence: TGTGCCAGCAGCTCTCGGACGGCCGGCTTGAACACTGAAGCTTTCTTT.

The chain combines TRBV5-1 with TRBJ2-7, with D perhaps being TRBD1 or TRBD2 (5 bases each). Germline V CDR1 and CDR2: SGHRS, YFSETQ. CDR3 length equals 12 residues. V lost 6 bases, J lost 6 bases, and 13 bases lay in between. The CDR3 is CASTRERGEQYF. The DNA of the CDR3 is TGCGCCAGCACCAGGGAGAGGGGCGAGCAGTACTTC.

The chain has TRBV11-3 and TRBJ1-6; no definite D call. Trimming cost V 11 bases and J 4 bases, with 15 bases left between them. This CDR3 is 14 amino acids long. CDR1 and CDR2 (germline): SGHNT, YENEEA. The CDR3 is CAGSVHLYNSPLHF. The CDR3, as DNA: TGTGCCGGGTCGGTCCATTTATATAATTCACCCCTCCACTTT.

The DNA of the CDR3 is TGTGCCAGCAGCGACCGATCCGGGACTTCCTACGAGCAGTACTTC. Amino acid sequence: CASSDRSGTSYEQYF. This chain connects TRBV7-8 to TRBJ2-7; a weak D match, TRBD2 (6 bases). Germline V gene sequence: CDR1 SGHVS, CDR2 FQNEAQ. This CDR3 has 15 residues. Trimming took off 5 bases at V and 1 base at J, with 15 bases between the two ends.

The V and J genes are TRBV5-1 and TRBJ2-1, with D unclear. The germline V gene has CDR1 SGHRS and CDR2 YFSETQ. V was cut by 5 bases and J by 6 bases, with 6 bases left in between. The CDR3 contains 11 residues. The DNA of the CDR3 is TGCGCCAGCAGACAAGTCAATGAGCAGTTCTTC. Encoded protein: CASRQVNEQFF. Full variable domain (outside the CDR3, taken from reference TRBV5-1 and TRBJ2-1): KAGVTQTPRYLIKTRGQQVTLSCSPISGHRSVSWYQQTPGQGLQFLFEYFSETQRNKGNFPGRFSGRQFSNSRSEMNVSTLELGDSALYLCASRQVNEQFFGPGTRLTVL.